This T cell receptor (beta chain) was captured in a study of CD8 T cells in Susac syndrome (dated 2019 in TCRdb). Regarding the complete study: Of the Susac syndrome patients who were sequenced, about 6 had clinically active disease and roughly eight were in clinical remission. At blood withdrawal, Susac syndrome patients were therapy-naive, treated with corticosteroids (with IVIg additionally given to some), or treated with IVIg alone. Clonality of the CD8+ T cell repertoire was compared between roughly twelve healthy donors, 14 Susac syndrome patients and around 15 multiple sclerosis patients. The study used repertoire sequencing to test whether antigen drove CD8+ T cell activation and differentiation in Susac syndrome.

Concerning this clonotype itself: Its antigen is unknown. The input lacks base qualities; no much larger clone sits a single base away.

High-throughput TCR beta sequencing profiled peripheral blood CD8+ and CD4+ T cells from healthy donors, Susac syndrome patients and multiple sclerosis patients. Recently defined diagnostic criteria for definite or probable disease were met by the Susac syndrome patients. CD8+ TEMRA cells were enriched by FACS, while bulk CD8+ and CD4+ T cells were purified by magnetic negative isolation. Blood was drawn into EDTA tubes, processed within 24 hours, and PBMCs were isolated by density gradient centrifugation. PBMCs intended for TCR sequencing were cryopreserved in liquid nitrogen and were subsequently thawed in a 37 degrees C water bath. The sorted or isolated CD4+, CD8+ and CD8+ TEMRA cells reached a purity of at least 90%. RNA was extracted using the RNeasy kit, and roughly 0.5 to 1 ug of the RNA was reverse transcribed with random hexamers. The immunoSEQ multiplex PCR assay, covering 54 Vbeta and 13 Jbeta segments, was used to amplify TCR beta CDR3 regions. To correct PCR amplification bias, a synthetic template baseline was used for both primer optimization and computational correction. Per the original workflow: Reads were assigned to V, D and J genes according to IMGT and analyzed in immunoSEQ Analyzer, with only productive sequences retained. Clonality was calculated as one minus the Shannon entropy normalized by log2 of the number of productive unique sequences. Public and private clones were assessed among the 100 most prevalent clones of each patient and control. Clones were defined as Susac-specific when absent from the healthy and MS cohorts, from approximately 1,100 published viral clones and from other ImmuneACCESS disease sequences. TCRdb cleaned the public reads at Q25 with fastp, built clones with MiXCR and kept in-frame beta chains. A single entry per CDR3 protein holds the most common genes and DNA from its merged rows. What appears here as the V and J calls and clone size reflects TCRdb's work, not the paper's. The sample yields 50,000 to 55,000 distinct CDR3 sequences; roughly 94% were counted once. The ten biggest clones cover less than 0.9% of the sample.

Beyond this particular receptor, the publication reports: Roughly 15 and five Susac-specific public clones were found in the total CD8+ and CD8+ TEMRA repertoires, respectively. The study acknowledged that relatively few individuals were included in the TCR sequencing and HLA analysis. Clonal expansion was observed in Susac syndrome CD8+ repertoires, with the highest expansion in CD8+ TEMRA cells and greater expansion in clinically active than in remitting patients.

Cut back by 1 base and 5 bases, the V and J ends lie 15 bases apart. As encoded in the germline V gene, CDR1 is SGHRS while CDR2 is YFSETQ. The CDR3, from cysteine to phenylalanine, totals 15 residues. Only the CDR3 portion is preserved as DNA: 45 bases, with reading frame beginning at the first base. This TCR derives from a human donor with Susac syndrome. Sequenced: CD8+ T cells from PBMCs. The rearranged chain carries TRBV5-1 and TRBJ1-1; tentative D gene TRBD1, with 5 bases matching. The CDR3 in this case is CASSLQGLLGTEAFF. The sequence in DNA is TGCGCCAGCAGCTTGCAGGGACTCCTGGGAACTGAAGCTTTCTTT.